This TCR beta chain was recorded in a study of OX40 agonist ivuxolimab in advanced cancers. Study background: Treatment of patients was with ivuxolimab, an agonistic anti-OX40 (CD134) antibody. About 44% of patients had received prior checkpoint inhibitor therapy. Partial responses occurred in three patients (one hepatocellular carcinoma, two cutaneous melanoma).

Method: immunoSEQ multiplex PCR; TCRdb's copy keeps in-frame clones and lacks some. The table has approximately 120,000 clones, roughly 92% seen once; the top ten hold approximately 0.81%. Blood sampling took place at baseline, cycle 4 day 1, and cycle 7 day 1. The CDR3 length is 15 residues. V shed 0 bases and J shed 0 bases, with 7 bases lying between them. Germline V gives CDR1 PRHDT, CDR2 FYEKMQ (reference sequence). The chain couples TRBV13 to TRBJ2-3; unclear D gene. The sequence was collected from an adult with an advanced solid tumor such as melanoma, head and neck, liver or kidney cancer. The sequenced sample was CD4+ or CD8+ T cells sorted from blood, obtained in a trial of the OX40 agonist ivuxolimab. The CDR3 DNA reads as TGTGCCAGCAGCTTAGGGGGTCCCAGCACAGATACGCAGTATTTT. This codes for CASSLGGPSTDTQYF.